What follows describes a single T cell receptor beta chain. Its antigen remains unidentified. Base qualities are not at hand, and no much larger clone is one base apart. Trimming at the junction amounts to 3 bases on V and 4 bases on J, and the germline ends lie 13 bases apart. Its CDR3 holds 13 amino acids, cysteine through phenylalanine. Here the CDR3 DNA is all that survives: 39 bases in frame from base 1. CDR1 and CDR2, looked up from the germline V gene (reference sequence), are DFQATT and SNEGSKA. The sample comes from a study of T-cell reconstitution after alpha-beta-depleted transplantation in children (TCRdb year 2016). Study-wide context: T-cell immune reconstitution after TCRalphabeta/CD19-depleted allogeneic hematopoietic cell transplantation in children was quantitatively tracked in the study by means of TCR repertoire profiling.

Receptor amplification or capture employed PCR. Sequencing was carried out with an Illumina HiSeq 2500. Molecular barcoding was employed in the preparation of TCR libraries, with unique molecular identifiers being used to normalize TCRbeta repertoire quantification. The public reads were reanalyzed by TCRdb: fastp trimming at Q25, MiXCR alignment, in-frame beta chains only. Rows are unified per CDR3 protein, each entry keeping the most common DNA and genes. Recorded for this sample are about 610,000 distinct CDR3 sequences; roughly 10% of them occurred a single time. The ten largest clonotypes hold 4% of the sample.

The chain joins TRBV20-1 to TRBJ2-7, with the D assignment possibly TRBD1 or TRBD2, given 5 matching bases for each. This TCR came from a human donor who donated a stem cell graft to a child with acute myeloid leukemia. Sample: PBMCs from the stem cell graft donor, taken from the stem cell graft. CDR3 reads: CSASRGSMYEQYF. The DNA is as follows: TGCAGTGCTAGCCGGGGCTCCATGTACGAGCAGTACTTC.